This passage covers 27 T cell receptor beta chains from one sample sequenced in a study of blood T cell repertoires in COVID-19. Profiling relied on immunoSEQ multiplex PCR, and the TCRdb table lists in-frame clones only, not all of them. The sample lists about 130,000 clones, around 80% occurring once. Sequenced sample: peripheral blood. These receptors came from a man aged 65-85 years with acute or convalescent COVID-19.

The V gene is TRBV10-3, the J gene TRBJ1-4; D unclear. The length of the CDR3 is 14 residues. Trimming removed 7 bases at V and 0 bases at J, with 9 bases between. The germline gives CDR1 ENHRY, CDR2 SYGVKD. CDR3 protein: CAINDGATNEKLFF. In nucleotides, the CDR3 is TGTGCCATCAACGACGGAGCAACTAATGAAAAACTGTTTTTT.

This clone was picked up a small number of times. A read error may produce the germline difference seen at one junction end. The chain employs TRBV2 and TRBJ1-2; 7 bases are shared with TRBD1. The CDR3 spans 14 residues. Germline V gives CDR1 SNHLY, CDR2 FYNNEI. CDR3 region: CASSRAGGAYGHTF. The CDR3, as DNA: TGTGCCAGCAGTCGGGCAGGGGGTGCATATGGCCACACCTTC.

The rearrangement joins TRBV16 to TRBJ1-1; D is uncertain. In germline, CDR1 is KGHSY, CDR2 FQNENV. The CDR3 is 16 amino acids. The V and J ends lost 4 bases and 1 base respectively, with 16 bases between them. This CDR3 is CASSLEGRQANTEAFF. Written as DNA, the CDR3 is TGTGCCAGCAGCCTGGAGGGTCGGCAGGCGAACACTGAAGCTTTCTTT.

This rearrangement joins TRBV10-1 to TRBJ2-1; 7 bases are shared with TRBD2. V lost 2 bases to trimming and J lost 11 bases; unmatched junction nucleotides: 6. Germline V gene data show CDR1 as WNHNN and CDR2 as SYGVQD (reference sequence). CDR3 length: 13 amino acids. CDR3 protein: CASSEALAAQQFF. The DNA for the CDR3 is TGCGCCAGCAGTGAGGCCCTAGCGGCGCAGCAGTTCTTC.

As DNA, the CDR3 is TGCGCCAGCAGTGAGCCAGGGTCCTATGGCTACACCTTC. This encodes CASSEPGSYGYTF. This chain links TRBV10-2 with TRBJ1-2; perhaps TRBD1 as D (5 bases). The V and J ends lost 2 bases and 4 bases respectively, with 8 bases between them. The CDR3 covers 13 residues. Germline-derived CDR1 and CDR2 are WSHSY and SAAADI.

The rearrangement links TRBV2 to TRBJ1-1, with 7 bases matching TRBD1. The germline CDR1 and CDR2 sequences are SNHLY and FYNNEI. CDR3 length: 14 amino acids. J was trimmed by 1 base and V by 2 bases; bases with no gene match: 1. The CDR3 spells CASSERTGNTEAFF. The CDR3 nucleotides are TGTGCCAGCAGTGAAAGGACAGGGAACACTGAAGCTTTCTTT.

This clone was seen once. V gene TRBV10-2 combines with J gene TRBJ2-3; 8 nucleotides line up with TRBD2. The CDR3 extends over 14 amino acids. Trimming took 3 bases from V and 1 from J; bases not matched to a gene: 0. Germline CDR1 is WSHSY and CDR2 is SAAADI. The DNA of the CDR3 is TGCGCCAGCAGTGATAGCGGGGGCACAGATACGCAGTATTTT. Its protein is CASSDSGGTDTQYF.

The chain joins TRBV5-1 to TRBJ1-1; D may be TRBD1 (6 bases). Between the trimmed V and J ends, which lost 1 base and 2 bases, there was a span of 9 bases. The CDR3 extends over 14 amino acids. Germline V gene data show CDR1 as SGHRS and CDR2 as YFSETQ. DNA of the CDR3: TGCGCCAGCAGCTTGAGGGGACACAACACTGAAGCTTTCTTT. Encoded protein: CASSLRGHNTEAFF.

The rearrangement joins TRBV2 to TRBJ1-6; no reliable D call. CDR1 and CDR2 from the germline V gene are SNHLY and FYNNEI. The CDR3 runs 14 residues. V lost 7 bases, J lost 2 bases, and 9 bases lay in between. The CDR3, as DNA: TGTGCCAGCACCCCCTACGCCTATAATTCACCCCTCCACTTT. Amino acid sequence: CASTPYAYNSPLHF.

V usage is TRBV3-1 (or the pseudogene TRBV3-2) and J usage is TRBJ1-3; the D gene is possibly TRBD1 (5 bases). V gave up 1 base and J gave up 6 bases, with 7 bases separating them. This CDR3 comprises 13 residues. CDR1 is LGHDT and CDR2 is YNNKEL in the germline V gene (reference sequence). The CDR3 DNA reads TGTGCCAGCAGCCAAGCAGGGTTAAACACCATATATTTT. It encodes CASSQAGLNTIYF.

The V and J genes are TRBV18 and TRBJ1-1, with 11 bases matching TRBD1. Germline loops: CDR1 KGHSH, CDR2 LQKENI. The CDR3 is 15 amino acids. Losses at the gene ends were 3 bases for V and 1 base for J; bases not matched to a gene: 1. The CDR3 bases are TGTGCCAGCTCACCCGGGACAGGGGGGAACACTGAAGCTTTCTTT. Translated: CASSPGTGGNTEAFF.

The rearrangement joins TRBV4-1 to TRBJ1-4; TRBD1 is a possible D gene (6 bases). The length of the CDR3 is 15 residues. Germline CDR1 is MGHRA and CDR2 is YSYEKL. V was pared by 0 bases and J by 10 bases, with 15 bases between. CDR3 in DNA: TGCGCCAGCAGCCAAGATAATGGGGTAGGGGGAAAACTGTTTTTT. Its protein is CASSQDNGVGGKLFF.

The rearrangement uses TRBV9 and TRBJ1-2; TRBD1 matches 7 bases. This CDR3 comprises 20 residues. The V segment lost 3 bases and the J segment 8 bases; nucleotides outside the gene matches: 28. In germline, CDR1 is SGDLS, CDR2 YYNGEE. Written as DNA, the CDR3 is TGTGCCAGCAGCGCCGAACCTCTTTCCGGGACAGAATTCCTATGGCGGGGCTACACCTTC. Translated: CASSAEPLSGTEFLWRGYTF.

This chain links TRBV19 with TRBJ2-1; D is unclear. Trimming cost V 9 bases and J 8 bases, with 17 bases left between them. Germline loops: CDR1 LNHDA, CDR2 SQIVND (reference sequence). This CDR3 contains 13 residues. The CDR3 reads CARSKFFMDEQFF. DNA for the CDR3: TGTGCCAGAAGCAAGTTTTTCATGGATGAGCAGTTCTTC.

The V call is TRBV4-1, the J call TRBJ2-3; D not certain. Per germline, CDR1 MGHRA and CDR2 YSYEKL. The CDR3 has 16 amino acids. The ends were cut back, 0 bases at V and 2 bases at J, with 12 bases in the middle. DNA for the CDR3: TGCGCCAGCAGCCAAGACTCGACACCTTACACAGATACGCAGTATTTT. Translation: CASSQDSTPYTDTQYF.

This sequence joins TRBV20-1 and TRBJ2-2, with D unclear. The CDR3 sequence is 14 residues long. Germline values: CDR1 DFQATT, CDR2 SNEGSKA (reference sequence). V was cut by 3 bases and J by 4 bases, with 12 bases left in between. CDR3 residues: CSASLGGSTGELFF. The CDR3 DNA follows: TGCAGTGCTAGTCTTGGCGGAAGCACCGGGGAGCTGTTTTTT.

The DNA of the CDR3 is TGTGCCAGTACCACGACTAGGGACAGCCGAAACATTCAGTACTTC. Its protein product is CASTTTRDSRNIQYF. The chain recombines TRBV19 with TRBJ2-4, with D perhaps TRBD1 (7 bases). With 7 bases removed from V and 6 bases from J, the gap between germline ends came to 19 bases. The CDR3 contains 15 residues. Germline assignment: CDR1 LNHDA and CDR2 SQIVND (reference sequence).

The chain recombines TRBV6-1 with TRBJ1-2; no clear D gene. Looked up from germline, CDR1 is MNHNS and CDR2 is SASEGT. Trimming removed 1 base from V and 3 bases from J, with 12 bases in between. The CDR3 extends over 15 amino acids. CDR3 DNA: TGTGCCAGCAGTGAAGGTTATGGGAGCGACTATGGCTACACCTTC. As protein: CASSEGYGSDYGYTF.

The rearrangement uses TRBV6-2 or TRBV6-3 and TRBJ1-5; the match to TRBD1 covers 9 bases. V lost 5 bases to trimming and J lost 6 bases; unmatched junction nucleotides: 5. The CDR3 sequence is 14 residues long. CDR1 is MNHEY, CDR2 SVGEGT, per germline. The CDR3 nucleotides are TGTGCCAGCAGTCAGACAGGGGGAAGTCAGCCCCAGCATTTT. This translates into CASSQTGGSQPQHF.

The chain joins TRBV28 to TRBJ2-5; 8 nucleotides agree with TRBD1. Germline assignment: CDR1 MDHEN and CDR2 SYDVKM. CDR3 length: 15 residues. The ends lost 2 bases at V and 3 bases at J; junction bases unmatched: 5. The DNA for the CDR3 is TGTGCCAGCAGTTTAACCCAGGGGGCGAAAGAGACCCAGTACTTC. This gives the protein CASSLTQGAKETQYF.

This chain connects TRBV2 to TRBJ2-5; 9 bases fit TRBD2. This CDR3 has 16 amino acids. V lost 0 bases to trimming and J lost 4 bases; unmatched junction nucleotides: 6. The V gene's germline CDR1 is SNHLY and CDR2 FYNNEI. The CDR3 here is CASSEAPGLARETQYF. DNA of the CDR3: TGTGCCAGCAGTGAAGCGCCGGGACTAGCAAGAGAGACCCAGTACTTC.

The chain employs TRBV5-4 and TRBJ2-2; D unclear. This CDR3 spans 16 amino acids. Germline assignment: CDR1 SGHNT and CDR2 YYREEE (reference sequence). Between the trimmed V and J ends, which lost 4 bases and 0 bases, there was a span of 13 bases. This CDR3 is CASSPNQPPNTGELFF. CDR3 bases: TGTGCCAGCAGCCCTAACCAACCTCCGAACACCGGGGAGCTGTTTTTT. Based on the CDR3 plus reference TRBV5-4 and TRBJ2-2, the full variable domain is ETGVTQSPTHLIKTRGQQVTLRCSSQSGHNTVSWYQQALGQGPQFIFQYYREEENGRGNFPPRFSGLQFPNYSSELNVNALELDDSALYLCASSPNQPPNTGELFFGEGSRLTVL.

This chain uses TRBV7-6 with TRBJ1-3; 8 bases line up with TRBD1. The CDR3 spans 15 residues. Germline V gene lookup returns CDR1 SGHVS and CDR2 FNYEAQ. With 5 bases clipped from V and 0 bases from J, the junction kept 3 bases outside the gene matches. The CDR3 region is CASSETGGSGNTIYF. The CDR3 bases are TGTGCCAGCAGCGAAACAGGGGGCTCTGGAAACACCATATATTTT.

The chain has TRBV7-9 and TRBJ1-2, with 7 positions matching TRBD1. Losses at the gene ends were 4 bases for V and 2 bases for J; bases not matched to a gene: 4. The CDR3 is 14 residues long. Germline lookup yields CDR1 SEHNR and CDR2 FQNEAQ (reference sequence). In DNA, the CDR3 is TGTGCCAGCAGCTCTCAGGGACAGAACTATGGCTACACCTTC. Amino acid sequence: CASSSQGQNYGYTF.

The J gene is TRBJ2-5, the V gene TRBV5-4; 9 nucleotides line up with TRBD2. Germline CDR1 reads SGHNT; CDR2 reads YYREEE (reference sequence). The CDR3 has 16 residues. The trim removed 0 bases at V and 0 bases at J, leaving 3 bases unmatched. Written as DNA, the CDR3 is TGTGCCAGCAGCTTGGGGCTAGCGGGGAACCAAGAGACCCAGTACTTC. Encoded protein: CASSLGLAGNQETQYF.

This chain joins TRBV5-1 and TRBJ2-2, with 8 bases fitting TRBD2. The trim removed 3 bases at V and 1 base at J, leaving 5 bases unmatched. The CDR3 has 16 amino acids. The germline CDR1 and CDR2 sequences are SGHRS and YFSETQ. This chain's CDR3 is CASSSTSGLNTGELFF. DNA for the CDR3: TGCGCCAGCAGCTCAACTAGCGGACTGAACACCGGGGAGCTGTTTTTT.

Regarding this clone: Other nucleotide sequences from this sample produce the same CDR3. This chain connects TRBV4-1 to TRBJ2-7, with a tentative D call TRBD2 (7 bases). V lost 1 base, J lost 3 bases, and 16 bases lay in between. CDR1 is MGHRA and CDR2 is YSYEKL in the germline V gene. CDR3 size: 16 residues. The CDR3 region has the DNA TGCGCCAGCAGCCAAGTTCGGGGAGGGGGGGGCTACGAGCAGTACTTC. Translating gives CASSQVRGGGGYEQYF.